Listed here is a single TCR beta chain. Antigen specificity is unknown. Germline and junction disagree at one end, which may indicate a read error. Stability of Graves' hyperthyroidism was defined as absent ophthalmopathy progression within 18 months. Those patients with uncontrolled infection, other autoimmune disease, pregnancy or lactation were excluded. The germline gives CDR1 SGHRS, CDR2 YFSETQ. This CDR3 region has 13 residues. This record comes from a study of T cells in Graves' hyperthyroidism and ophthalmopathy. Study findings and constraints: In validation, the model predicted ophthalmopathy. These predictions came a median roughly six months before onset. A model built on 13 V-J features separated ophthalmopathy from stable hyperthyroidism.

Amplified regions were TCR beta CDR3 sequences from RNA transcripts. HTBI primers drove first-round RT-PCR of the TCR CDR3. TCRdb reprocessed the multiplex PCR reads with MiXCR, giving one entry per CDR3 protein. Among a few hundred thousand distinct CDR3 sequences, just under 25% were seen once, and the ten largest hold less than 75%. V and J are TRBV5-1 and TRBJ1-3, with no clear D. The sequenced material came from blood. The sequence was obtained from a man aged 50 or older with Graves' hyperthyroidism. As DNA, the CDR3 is TGCGCCAGCAGCTCGGGCCCTGGGAACACCATATATTTT. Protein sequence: CASSSGPGNTIYF.